The TCR beta chain described here comes from a study of T cell responses to AZD1222 COVID-19 vaccine. General study results and limits: Within unmutated variant regions lay the reported targets of nearly half of spike-specific TCRs. Samples come after the peak T cell response, not at day 14. Spike-specific TCRs gained breadth and depth after people received two AZD1222 doses.

From germline, CDR1 is SGHTA and CDR2 FQGNSA. This CDR3 region has 14 residues. The V end was cut by 5 bases, the J end by 5 bases, with 15 bases between. As for this clone: Its target is unknown.

Using immunoSEQ multiplex PCR, the repertoire was profiled, and TCRdb retains in-frame clones only, with some absent. The top ten hold approximately 9% of the sample, which has about 150,000 clones, over 80% seen once. The rearrangement uses TRBV7-2 and TRBJ2-5; D may match TRBD1 or TRBD2 (6 bases each). The receptor comes from an adult who received the AZD1222 COVID-19 vaccine. The starting material was peripheral blood, obtained 28 days after the second AZD1222 dose. The CDR3 coding sequence is TGTGCCAGCAGCGACGGAGGGGGAGCGGAGACCCAGTACTTC. Its protein is CASSDGGGAETQYF.